This entry features one TCR beta chain sequence. Its cognate antigen is unknown. The V and J ends lost 5 bases and 0 bases respectively, with 20 bases between them. This CDR3 region has 17 residues. The germline V gene encodes CDR1 SGHTA and CDR2 FQGTGA. This entry belongs to a study of blood T cells in healthy people across ages. Each of the donors had approximately 10 milliliters of peripheral blood drawn into EDTA-treated Vacutainer tubes. The authors extracted at least 5 micrograms of total RNA per sample. Through a sample-barcoded 5' primer and a J-beta primer mix, a second PCR was run for 7 to 11 cycles. One entry per CDR3 protein, called by TCRdb with MiXCR from the 5' RACE reads. The sample comprises about a million distinct CDR3 sequences, more than 30% of which are singletons, and around 13% rests with the top ten. Study results and caveats: With unsorted PBMCs, a conclusive comparison of naive versus antigen-experienced cells was not possible.

Sequencing was carried out using blood. The source of this sequence is a man between 18 and 29 years old in good health. The chain recombines TRBV7-3 with TRBJ2-7; TRBD2 might be the D (5 bases). CDR3 in amino acids: CASSLGLAPISSYEQYF. DNA for the CDR3: TGTGCCAGCAGCCTAGGTCTAGCACCTATAAGCTCCTACGAGCAGTACTTC.